This entry describes one TCR beta chain. This entry belongs to a study of blood T cell repertoires in COVID-19. Study as a whole: Specimens from acute and convalescent COVID-19 originated in the United States, Italy and Spain.

Method: immunoSEQ multiplex PCR; TCRdb's copy keeps in-frame clones and lacks some. Altogether under 200,000 clones are present, 70% to 90% being singletons, with the ten largest covering roughly 0.91%. The V end lost 5 bases, the J end lost 1 base, and 11 bases lay between the germline ends. The V gene's germline CDR1 is SGHNT and CDR2 YENEEA. This CDR3 spans 14 amino acids. The V and J genes are TRBV11-3 and TRBJ1-1, with D possibly matching TRBD1 (6 bases). The TCR was taken from a man in his 60s with COVID-19, enrolled during active disease. Specimen: peripheral blood. The CDR3 loop is CASSRTGQNTEAFF. The CDR3 nucleotides read TGTGCCAGCAGCCGAACGGGACAGAACACTGAAGCTTTCTTT. The full variable domain, rest sourced from reference TRBV11-3 and TRBJ1-1, is EAGVVQSPRYKIIEKKQPVAFWCNPISGHNTLYWYLQNLGQGPELLIRYENEEAVDDSQLPKDRFSAERLKGVDSTLKIQPAELGDSAVYLCASSRTGQNTEAFFGQGTRLTVV.